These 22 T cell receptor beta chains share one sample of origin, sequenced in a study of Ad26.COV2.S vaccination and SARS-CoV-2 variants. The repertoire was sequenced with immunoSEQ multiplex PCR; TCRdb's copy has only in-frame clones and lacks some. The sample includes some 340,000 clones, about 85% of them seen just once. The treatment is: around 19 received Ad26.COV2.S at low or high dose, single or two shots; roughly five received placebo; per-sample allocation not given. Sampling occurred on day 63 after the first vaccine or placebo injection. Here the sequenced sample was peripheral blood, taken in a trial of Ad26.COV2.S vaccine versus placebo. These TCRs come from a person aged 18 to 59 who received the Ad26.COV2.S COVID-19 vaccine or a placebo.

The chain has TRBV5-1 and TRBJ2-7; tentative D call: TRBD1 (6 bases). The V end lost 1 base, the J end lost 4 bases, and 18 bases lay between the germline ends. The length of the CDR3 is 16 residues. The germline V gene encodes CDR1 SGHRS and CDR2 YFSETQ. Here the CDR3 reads CASSLMGRGVDYEQYF. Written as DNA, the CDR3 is TGCGCCAGCAGCTTGATGGGCAGGGGTGTGGATTACGAGCAGTACTTC.

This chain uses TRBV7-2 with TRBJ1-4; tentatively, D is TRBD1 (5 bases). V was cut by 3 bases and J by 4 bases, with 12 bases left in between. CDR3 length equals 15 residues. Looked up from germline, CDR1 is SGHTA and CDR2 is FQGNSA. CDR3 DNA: TGTGCCAGCAGCTTGTCCGGGACGCTTAATGAAAAACTGTTTTTT. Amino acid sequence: CASSLSGTLNEKLFF.

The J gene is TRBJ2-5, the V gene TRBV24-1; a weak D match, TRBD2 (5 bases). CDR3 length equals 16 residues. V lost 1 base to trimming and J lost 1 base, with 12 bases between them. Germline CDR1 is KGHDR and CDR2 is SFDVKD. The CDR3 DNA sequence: TGTGCCACCAGTGATTTCGGACTGGAAGCCCAAGAGACCCAGTACTTC. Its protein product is CATSDFGLEAQETQYF.

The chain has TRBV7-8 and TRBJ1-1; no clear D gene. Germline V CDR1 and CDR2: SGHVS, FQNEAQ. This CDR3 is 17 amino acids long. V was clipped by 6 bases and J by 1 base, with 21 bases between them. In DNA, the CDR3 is TGTGCCAGCAGTCCGATCTCACAGCCCCTTGGGAACACTGAAGCTTTCTTT. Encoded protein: CASSPISQPLGNTEAFF.

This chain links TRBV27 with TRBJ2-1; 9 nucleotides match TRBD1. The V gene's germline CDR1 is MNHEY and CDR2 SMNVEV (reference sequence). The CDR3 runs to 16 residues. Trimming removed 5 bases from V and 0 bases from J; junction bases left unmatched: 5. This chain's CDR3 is CASSRLDRGSYNEQFF. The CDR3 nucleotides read TGTGCCAGCAGTAGGTTGGACAGGGGCTCCTACAATGAGCAGTTCTTC.

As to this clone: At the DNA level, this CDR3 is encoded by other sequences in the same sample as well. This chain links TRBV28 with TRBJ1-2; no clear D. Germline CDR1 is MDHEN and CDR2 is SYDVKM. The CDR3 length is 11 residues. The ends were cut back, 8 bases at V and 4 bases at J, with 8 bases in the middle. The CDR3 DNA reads TGTGCCAGCGCCGGTGGCTATGGCTACACCTTC. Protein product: CASAGGYGYTF.

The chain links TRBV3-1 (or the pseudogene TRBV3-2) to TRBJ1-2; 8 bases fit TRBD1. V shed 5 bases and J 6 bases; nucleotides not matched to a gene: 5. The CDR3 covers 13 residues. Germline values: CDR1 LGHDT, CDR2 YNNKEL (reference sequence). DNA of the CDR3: TGTGCCAGCAGCACAGGGGGTACCGATGGCTACACCTTC. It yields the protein CASSTGGTDGYTF.

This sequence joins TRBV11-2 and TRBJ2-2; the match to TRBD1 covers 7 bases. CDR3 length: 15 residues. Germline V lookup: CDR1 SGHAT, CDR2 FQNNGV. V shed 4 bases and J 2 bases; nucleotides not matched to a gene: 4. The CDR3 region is CASSSGQLNTGELFF. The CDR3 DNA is TGTGCCAGCAGCTCGGGACAGCTAAACACCGGGGAGCTGTTTTTT.

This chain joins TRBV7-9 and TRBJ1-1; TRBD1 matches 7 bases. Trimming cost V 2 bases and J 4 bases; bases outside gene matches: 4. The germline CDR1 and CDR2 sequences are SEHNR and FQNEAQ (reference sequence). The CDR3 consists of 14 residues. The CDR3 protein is CASSLPQGFTEAFF. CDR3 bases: TGTGCCAGCAGCTTACCACAGGGGTTCACTGAAGCTTTCTTT.

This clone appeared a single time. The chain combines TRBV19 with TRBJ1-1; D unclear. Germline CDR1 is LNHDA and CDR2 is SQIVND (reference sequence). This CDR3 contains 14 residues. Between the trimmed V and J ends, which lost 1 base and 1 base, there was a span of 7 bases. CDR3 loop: CASSIGIRNTEAFF. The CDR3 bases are TGTGCCAGTAGTATAGGAATTCGGAACACTGAAGCTTTCTTT.

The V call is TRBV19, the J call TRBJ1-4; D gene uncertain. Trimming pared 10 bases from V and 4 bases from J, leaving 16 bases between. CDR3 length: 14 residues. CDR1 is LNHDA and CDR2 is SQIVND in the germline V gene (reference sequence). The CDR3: CATQRGRYNEKLFF. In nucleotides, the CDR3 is TGTGCCACCCAAAGAGGCCGCTATAATGAAAAACTGTTTTTT.

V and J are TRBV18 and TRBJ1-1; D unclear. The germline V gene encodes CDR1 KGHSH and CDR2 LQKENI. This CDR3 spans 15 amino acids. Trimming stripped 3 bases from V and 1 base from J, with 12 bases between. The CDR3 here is CASSPQRAPNTEAFF. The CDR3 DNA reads TGTGCCAGCTCACCTCAACGGGCCCCGAACACTGAAGCTTTCTTT.

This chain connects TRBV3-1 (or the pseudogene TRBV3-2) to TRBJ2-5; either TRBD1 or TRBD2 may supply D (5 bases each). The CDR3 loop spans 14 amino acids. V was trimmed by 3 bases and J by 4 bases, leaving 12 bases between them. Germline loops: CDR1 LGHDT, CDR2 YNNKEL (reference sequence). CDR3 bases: TGTGCCAGCAGCCAGGGACCGACCCCAGAGACCCAGTACTTC. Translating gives CASSQGPTPETQYF.

The CDR3 coding sequence is TGTGCCAGCAGCCAAGGGAATCAGGGAGGAAACACCATATATTTT. It yields the protein CASSQGNQGGNTIYF. The J gene is TRBJ1-3, the V gene TRBV4-2; tentative D call: TRBD1 (5 bases). CDR1 LGHNA and CDR2 YNFKEQ come from the germline V gene. V lost 1 base, J lost 4 bases, and 11 bases lay in between. The CDR3 covers 15 residues.

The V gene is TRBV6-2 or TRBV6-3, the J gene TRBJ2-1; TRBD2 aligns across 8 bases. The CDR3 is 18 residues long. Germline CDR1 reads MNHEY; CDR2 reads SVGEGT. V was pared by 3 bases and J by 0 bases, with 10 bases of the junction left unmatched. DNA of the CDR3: TGTGCCAGCAGTTATGACCTCGGCGGGGGGCCCTCCTACAATGAGCAGTTCTTC. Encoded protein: CASSYDLGGGPSYNEQFF.

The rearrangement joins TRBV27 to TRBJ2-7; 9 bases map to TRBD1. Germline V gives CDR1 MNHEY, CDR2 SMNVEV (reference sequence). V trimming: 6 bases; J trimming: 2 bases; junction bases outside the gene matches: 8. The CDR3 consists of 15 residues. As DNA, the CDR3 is TGTGCCAGCAGGTTCGGGACAGGGCAACCCTACGAGCAGTACTTC. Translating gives CASRFGTGQPYEQYF.

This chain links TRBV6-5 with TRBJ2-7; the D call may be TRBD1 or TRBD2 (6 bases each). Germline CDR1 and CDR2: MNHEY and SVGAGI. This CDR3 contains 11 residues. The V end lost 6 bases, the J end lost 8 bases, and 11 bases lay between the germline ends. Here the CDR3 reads CASSDRTKQYF. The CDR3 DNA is TGTGCCAGCAGCGACAGGACTAAGCAGTACTTC.

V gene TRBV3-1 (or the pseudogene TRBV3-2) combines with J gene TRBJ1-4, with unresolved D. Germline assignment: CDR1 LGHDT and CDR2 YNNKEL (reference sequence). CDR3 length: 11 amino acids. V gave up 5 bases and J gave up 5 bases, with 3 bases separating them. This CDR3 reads CASSSNEKLFF. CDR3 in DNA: TGTGCCAGCAGCTCCAATGAAAAACTGTTTTTT.

CDR3 residues: CASRKGARLGEQYF. For the CDR3, the DNA is TGTGCCAGCAGAAAGGGGGCGCGACTGGGCGAGCAGTACTTC. This chain joins TRBV6-5 and TRBJ2-7, with TRBD1 identical over 7 bases. The trim removed 6 bases at V and 6 bases at J, leaving 11 bases unmatched. The CDR3 length is 14 residues. Germline CDR1 reads MNHEY; CDR2 reads SVGAGI.

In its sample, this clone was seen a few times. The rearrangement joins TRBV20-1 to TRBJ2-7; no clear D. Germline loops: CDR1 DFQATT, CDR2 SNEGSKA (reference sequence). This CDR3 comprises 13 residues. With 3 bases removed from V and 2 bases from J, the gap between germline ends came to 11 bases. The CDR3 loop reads CSASLVSAYEQYF. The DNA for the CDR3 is TGCAGTGCTAGTCTTGTCAGCGCCTACGAGCAGTACTTC.

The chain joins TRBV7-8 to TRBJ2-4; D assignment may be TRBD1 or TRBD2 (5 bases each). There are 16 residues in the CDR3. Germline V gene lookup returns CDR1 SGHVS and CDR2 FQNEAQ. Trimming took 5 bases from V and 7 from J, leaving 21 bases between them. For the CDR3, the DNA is TGTGCCAGCAGCCCGGAAAGCCAGGAGTGGGGGAACATTCAGTACTTC. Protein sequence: CASSPESQEWGNIQYF.

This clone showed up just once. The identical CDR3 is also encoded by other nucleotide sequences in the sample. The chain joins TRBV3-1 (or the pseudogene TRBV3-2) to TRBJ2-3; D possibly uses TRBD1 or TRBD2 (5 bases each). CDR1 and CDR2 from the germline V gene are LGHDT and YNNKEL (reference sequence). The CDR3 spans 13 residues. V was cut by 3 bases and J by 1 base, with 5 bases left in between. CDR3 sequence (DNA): TGTGCCAGCAGCCAGGGGGGCACAGATACGCAGTATTTT. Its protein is CASSQGGTDTQYF.